What follows are 18 T cell receptor beta chains derived from one specimen sequenced in a study of CD8 T cells in Susac syndrome. With random hexamers, about 0.5 to 1 ug RNA was reverse transcribed. MiXCR was run by TCRdb on the immunoSEQ multiplex PCR reads, yielding one entry per CDR3 protein. The sample lists under 200,000 distinct CDR3 sequences; 85% to 95% were seen once. The sequenced sample consisted of CD4+ T cells from PBMCs. All receptors come from a human donor with Susac syndrome.

This chain joins TRBV6-5 and TRBJ2-7; possibly TRBD1 or TRBD2 for D (6 bases each). V was shortened by 10 bases and J by 0 bases, with 19 bases between the two germline ends. Germline loops: CDR1 MNHEY, CDR2 SVGAGI. The CDR3 runs 15 residues. The CDR3 sequence is CATRGGIRDSYEQYF. For the CDR3, the DNA is TGTGCCACCAGGGGCGGGATCCGGGACTCCTACGAGCAGTACTTC.

The J gene is TRBJ2-1, the V gene TRBV3-1; D is uncertain. Germline values: CDR1 LGHDT, CDR2 YNNKEL (reference sequence). The CDR3 covers 15 residues. V was clipped by 1 base and J by 0 bases, with 7 bases between them. DNA for the CDR3: TGTGCCAGCAGCCAAGGACCGAGCTCCTACAATGAGCAGTTCTTC. Protein: CASSQGPSSYNEQFF.

The chain joins TRBV5-1 to TRBJ1-1, with a weak D call TRBD1 (5 bases). CDR1 is SGHRS and CDR2 is YFSETQ in the germline V gene. V was clipped by 2 bases and J by 6 bases, with 14 bases between them. CDR3 length: 14 residues. The CDR3 coding sequence is TGCGCCAGCAGCTTAAGGAGGGGAAGCGCTGAAGCTTTCTTT. This translates into CASSLRRGSAEAFF.

This chain uses TRBV20-1 with TRBJ2-7; a weak D match, TRBD1 (7 bases). The CDR3 extends over 12 amino acids. The ends were cut back, 5 bases at V and 3 bases at J, with 11 bases in the middle. CDR1 and CDR2 (germline): DFQATT, SNEGSKA (reference sequence). For the CDR3, the DNA is TGCAGTGCTGCGGGACAGTACTACGAGCAGTACTTC. Residues: CSAAGQYYEQYF.

Comment on this clonotype: The junction does not match germline at one end; this may be a read error. The chain carries TRBV7-2 and TRBJ1-1; 9 bases align to TRBD1. Per the germline V gene, CDR1 is SGHTA and CDR2 is FQGNSA. This CDR3 has 17 residues. The CDR3 loop is CASTLASSGTGPTEAFF. CDR3 in DNA: TGTGCCAGCACCTTAGCCTCCTCCGGGACAGGGCCCACTGAAGCTTTCTTT. Supplemented by reference TRBV7-2 and TRBJ1-1, the full variable domain reads GAGVSQSPSNKVTEKGKDVELRCDPISGHTALYWYRQSLGQGLEFLIYFQGNSAPDKSGLPSDRFSAERTGGSVSTLTIQRTQQEDSAVYLCASTLASSGTGPTEAFFGQGTRLTVV.

V is TRBV23-1 and J is TRBJ1-5; tentative D call: TRBD1 (5 bases). TRBV23-1 is an ORF for which the function is uncertain. The CDR3 runs to 15 residues. Trimming left V 1 base short and J 3 bases short, with 10 bases between. The chain's CDR3 is CASSQWQGSNQPQHF. In DNA, the CDR3 is TGCGCCAGCAGTCAATGGCAGGGTTCCAATCAGCCCCAGCATTTT.

The chain has TRBV6-5 and TRBJ1-2; D might be TRBD1 (5 bases). Trimming took off 0 bases at V and 4 bases at J, with 12 bases between the two ends. Germline CDR1 and CDR2: MNHEY and SVGAGI. The CDR3 sequence is 15 residues long. CDR3 region: CASSYSPGLGYGYTF. The CDR3 DNA reads TGTGCCAGCAGTTACTCTCCGGGGCTGGGCTATGGCTACACCTTC.

This chain joins TRBV5-1 and TRBJ1-4; D is perhaps TRBD1 (5 bases). Germline CDR1 is SGHRS and CDR2 is YFSETQ. The V and J ends lost 4 bases and 8 bases respectively, with 15 bases between them. This CDR3 has 14 amino acids. CDR3 sequence (DNA): TGCGCCAGCAGCCCCGGAGAGGGGTGGGAAAAACTGTTTTTT. This sequence encodes CASSPGEGWEKLFF.

The J gene is TRBJ2-7, the V gene TRBV18; D remains ambiguous. Germline V gene lookup returns CDR1 KGHSH and CDR2 LQKENI. Deletions cut 2 bases from V and 6 bases from J, with 8 bases between. This CDR3 comprises 12 residues. The CDR3: CASSPGRSEQYF. The CDR3 region has the DNA TGTGCCAGCTCACCAGGACGAAGCGAGCAGTACTTC.

V and J are TRBV5-4 and TRBJ1-6, with 9 bases aligning to TRBD1. The CDR3 runs 15 residues. Trimming at V came to 5 bases and at J to 8 bases, leaving 8 bases not matched to a gene. The V gene's germline CDR1 is SGHNT and CDR2 YYREEE (reference sequence). This CDR3 is CASRTGQGLDSPLHF. The CDR3, as DNA: TGTGCCAGCAGGACGGGACAGGGTTTGGATTCACCCCTCCACTTT.

The V call is TRBV7-2, the J call TRBJ2-5, with 9 bases lining up with TRBD2. V lost 4 bases to trimming and J lost 1 base; unmatched junction nucleotides: 4. Per the germline V gene, CDR1 is SGHTA and CDR2 is FQGNSA. The CDR3 has 15 amino acids. The CDR3 bases are TGTGCCAGCAGCTCCCGGGGACTAGCCCAAGAGACCCAGTACTTC. Its translation: CASSSRGLAQETQYF.

J is TRBJ1-2 and V is TRBV2; D is perhaps TRBD1 (5 bases). Trimming took 5 bases from V and 3 from J, leaving 13 bases between them. Germline V gene data show CDR1 as SNHLY and CDR2 as FYNNEI. This CDR3 has 14 residues. The CDR3 sequence: CASSPDDSYYGYTF. The CDR3 DNA reads TGTGCCAGCAGTCCCGACGACAGTTACTATGGCTACACCTTC.

This chain uses TRBV4-3 with TRBJ2-6; D remains ambiguous. Germline V CDR1 and CDR2: LGHNA, YSLEER. Deletions cut 0 bases from V and 4 bases from J, with 4 bases between. The CDR3 is 14 residues long. The CDR3 coding sequence is TGCGCCAGCAGCCAAGATTTAGGGGCCAACGTCCTGACTTTC. Translated, it gives CASSQDLGANVLTF.

This chain uses TRBV27 with TRBJ2-4; 11 bases line up with TRBD2. This CDR3 spans 18 amino acids. J gave up 7 bases and V 7 bases, and 18 bases lay outside the gene matches. Germline assignment: CDR1 MNHEY and CDR2 SMNVEV (reference sequence). The CDR3 loop is CASTPRGTSGPLGNIQYF. CDR3 nucleotide sequence: TGTGCCAGCACTCCGAGGGGGACTAGCGGCCCTTTGGGGAACATTCAGTACTTC.

The chain uses TRBV6-5 and TRBJ2-7; 10 nucleotides align to TRBD2. V was pared by 5 bases and J by 6 bases, with 10 bases of the junction left unmatched. This CDR3 is built from 15 residues. Germline values: CDR1 MNHEY, CDR2 SVGAGI. The CDR3 region is CASSRTSGITGEQYF. The CDR3 nucleotides read TGTGCCAGCAGTCGTACTAGCGGGATCACGGGCGAGCAGTACTTC.

The chain is built from TRBV5-1 and TRBJ2-1; D unclear. Germline V gives CDR1 SGHRS, CDR2 YFSETQ. This CDR3 has 13 residues. V was trimmed by 7 bases and J by 4 bases, leaving 12 bases between them. The CDR3 nucleotides are TGCGCCAGCGCAGCTGCCACTTACAATGAGCAGTTCTTC. Its protein is CASAAATYNEQFF.

The CDR3 region is CASSPPSRGYETQYF. DNA for the CDR3: TGTGCCAGCTCCCCCCCCTCCAGGGGTTATGAGACCCAGTACTTC. This chain connects TRBV18 to TRBJ2-5, with D possibly TRBD1 on 6 matching bases. V was pared by 6 bases and J by 5 bases, with 19 bases between. The germline V gene encodes CDR1 KGHSH and CDR2 LQKENI. This CDR3 has 15 amino acids.

The rearrangement joins TRBV6-5 to TRBJ1-1, with unresolved D. In germline, CDR1 is MNHEY, CDR2 SVGAGI. There are 14 residues in the CDR3. V was pared by 5 bases and J by 4 bases, with 14 bases between. CDR3 protein: CASSVLGLSTEAFF. CDR3 in DNA: TGTGCCAGCAGTGTCTTGGGGTTGAGCACTGAAGCTTTCTTT.